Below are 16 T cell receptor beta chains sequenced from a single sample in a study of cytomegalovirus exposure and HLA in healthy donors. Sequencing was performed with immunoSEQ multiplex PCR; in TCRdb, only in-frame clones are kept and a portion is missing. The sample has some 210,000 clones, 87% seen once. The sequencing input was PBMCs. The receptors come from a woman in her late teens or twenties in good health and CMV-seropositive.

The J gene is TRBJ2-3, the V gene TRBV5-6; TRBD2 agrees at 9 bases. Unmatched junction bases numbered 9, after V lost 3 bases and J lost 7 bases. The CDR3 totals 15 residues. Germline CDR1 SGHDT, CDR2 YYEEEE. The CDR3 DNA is TGTGCCAGCAGCTGGCTAGCGGGGAGCTCGAATACGCAGTATTTT. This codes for CASSWLAGSSNTQYF.

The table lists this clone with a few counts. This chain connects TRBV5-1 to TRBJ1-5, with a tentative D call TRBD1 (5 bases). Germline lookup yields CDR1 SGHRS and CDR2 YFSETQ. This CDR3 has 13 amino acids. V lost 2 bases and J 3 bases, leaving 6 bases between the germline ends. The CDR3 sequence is CASSLGVNQPQHF. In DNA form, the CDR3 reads TGCGCCAGCAGCTTAGGGGTCAATCAGCCCCAGCATTTT.

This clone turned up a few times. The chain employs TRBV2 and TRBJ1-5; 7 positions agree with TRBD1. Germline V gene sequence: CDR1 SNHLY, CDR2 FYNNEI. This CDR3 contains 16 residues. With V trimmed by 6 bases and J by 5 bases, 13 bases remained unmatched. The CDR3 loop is CASRRSGTENYQPQHF. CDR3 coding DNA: TGTGCCAGCAGGCGTTCCGGGACAGAAAATTATCAGCCCCAGCATTTT.

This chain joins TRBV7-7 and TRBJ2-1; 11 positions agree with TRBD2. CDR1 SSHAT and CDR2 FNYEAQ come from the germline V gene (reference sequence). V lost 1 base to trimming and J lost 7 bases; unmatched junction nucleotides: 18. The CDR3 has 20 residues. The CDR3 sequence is CASSLVAYRTSGSRGNEQFF. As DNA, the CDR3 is TGTGCCAGCAGCTTAGTTGCGTACAGAACTAGCGGGAGCCGAGGAAATGAGCAGTTCTTC.

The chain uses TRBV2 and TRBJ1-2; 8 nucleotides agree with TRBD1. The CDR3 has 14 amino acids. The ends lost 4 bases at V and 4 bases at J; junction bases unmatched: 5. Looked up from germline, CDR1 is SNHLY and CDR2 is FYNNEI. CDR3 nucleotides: TGTGCCAGCAGTGGGTCAGGGGGCAGCTATGGCTACACCTTC. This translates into CASSGSGGSYGYTF.

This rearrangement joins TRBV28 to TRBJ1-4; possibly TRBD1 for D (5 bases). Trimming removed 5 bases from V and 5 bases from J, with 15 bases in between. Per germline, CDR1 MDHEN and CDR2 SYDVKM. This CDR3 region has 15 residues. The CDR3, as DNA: TGTGCCAGCAGTGACAGCAGCTTGAACAATGAAAAACTGTTTTTT. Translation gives CASSDSSLNNEKLFF.

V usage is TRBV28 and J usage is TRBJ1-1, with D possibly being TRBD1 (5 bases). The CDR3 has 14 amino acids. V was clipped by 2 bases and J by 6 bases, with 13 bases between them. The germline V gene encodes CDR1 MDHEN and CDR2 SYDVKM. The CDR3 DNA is TGTGCCAGCAGTTTAGGTAGGGGAGGGTCTGAAGCTTTCTTT. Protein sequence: CASSLGRGGSEAFF. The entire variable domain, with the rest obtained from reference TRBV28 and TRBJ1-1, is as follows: DVKVTQSSRYLVKRTGEKVFLECVQDMDHENMFWYRQDPGLGLRLIYFSYDVKMKEKGDIPEGYSVSREKKERFSLILESASTNQTSMYLCASSLGRGGSEAFFGQGTRLTVV.

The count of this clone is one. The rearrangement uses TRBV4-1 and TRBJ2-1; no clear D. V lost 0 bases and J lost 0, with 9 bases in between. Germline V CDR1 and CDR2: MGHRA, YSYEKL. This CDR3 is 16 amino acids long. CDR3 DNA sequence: TGCGCCAGCAGCCAAGATGCGCCGAGCTCCTACAATGAGCAGTTCTTC. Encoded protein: CASSQDAPSSYNEQFF.

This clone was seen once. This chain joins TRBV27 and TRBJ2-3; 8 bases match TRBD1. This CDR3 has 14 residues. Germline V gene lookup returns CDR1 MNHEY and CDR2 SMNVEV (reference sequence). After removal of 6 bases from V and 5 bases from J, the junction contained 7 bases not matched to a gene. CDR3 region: CASRGQAEVDTQYF. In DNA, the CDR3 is TGTGCCAGCAGGGGACAGGCTGAGGTAGATACGCAGTATTTT.

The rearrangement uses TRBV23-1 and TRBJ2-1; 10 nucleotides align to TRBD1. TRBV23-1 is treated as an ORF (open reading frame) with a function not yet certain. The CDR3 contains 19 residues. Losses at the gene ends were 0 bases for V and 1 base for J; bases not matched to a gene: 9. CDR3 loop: CASSQSAGQGPPSYNEQFF. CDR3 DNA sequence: TGCGCCAGCAGTCAATCGGCGGGACAGGGGCCACCATCCTACAATGAGCAGTTCTTC.

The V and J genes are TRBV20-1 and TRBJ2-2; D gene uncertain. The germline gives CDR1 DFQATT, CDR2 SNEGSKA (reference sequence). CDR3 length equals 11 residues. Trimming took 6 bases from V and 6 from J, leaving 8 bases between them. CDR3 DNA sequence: TGCAGTGCCAAAGGAGCCGGGGAGCTGTTTTTT. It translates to CSAKGAGELFF.

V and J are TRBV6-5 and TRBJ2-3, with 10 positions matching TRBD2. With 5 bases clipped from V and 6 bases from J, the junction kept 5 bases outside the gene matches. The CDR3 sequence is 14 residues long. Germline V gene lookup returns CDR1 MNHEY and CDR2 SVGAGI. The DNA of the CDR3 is TGTGCCAGCAGTCTAGCGGGAGTCGTGGATACGCAGTATTTT. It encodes CASSLAGVVDTQYF.

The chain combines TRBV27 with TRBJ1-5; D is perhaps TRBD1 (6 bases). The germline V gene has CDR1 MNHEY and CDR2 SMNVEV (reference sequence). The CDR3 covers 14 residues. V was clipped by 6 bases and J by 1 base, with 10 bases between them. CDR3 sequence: CASSSTGSNQPQHF. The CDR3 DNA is TGTGCCAGCAGCTCTACAGGGAGCAATCAGCCCCAGCATTTT.

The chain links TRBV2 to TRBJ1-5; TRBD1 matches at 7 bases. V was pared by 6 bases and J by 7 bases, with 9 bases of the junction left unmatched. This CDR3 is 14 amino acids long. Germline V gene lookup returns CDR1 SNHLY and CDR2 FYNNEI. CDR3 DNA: TGTGCCAGCAGCGCCCAGGGGGGATCACAGCCCCAGCATTTT. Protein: CASSAQGGSQPQHF.

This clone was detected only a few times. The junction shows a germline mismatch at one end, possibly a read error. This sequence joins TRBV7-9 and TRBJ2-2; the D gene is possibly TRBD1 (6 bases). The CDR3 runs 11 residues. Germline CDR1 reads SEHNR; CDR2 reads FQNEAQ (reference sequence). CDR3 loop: CASSLALRTDF. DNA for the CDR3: TGTGCCAGCAGCTTAGCGCTTCGGACAGACTTT.

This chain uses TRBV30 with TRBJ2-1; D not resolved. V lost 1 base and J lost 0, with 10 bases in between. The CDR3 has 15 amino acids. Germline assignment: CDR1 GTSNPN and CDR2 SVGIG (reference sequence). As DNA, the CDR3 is TGTGCCTGGAGTGAAATTAAAATCTCCTACAATGAGCAGTTCTTC. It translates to CAWSEIKISYNEQFF.